The 10 T cell receptor beta chains below were found in one sample sequenced in a study of OX40 agonist ivuxolimab in advanced cancers. Method: immunoSEQ multiplex PCR; TCRdb's copy keeps in-frame clones and lacks some. In the table there are approximately 80,000 clones, roughly 84% of which are singletons. The source material was CD4+ or CD8+ T cells sorted from blood, sampled in a trial of the OX40 agonist ivuxolimab. Receptors were obtained from an adult with an advanced solid tumor such as melanoma, head and neck, liver or kidney cancer.

The chain links TRBV6-1 to TRBJ2-1; possibly TRBD1 for D (6 bases). Germline V gene data show CDR1 as MNHNS and CDR2 as SASEGT. V was cut by 1 base and J by 4 bases, with 14 bases left in between. This CDR3 contains 16 residues. CDR3 protein: CASSEGRGRGYNEQFF. As DNA, the CDR3 is TGTGCCAGCAGTGAAGGAAGGGGCAGGGGTTACAATGAGCAGTTCTTC.

V gene TRBV2 combines with J gene TRBJ2-2; no definite D call. Trimming took off 8 bases at V and 6 bases at J, with 7 bases between the two ends. Germline V gives CDR1 SNHLY, CDR2 FYNNEI. The CDR3 has 11 amino acids. CDR3 nucleotides: TGTGCCAGCTCCTATTCCGGGGAGCTGTTTTTT. Translation: CASSYSGELFF.

The genes are TRBV5-4 and TRBJ1-1, with 8 positions matching TRBD1. The CDR3 runs to 15 residues. CDR1 SGHNT and CDR2 YYREEE come from the germline V gene (reference sequence). V lost 4 bases, J lost 3 bases, and 8 bases stayed unmatched. DNA of the CDR3: TGTGCCAGCAGCCAAAGGACAGGGCGTTACACTGAAGCTTTCTTT. The encoded protein is CASSQRTGRYTEAFF.

This clone has just one count. The CDR3 here is CASSVDNANYGYTF. CDR3 coding DNA: TGTGCCAGCAGCGTAGATAATGCTAACTATGGCTACACCTTC. The rearrangement uses TRBV9 and TRBJ1-2; D remains unclear. V dropped 0 bases and J dropped 0 bases, with 6 bases sitting between them. CDR1 SGDLS and CDR2 YYNGEE come from the germline V gene. This CDR3 has 14 residues.

The rearrangement joins TRBV28 to TRBJ2-7; D ambiguous. This CDR3 is 13 amino acids long. Germline CDR1 MDHEN, CDR2 SYDVKM. Trimming took 7 bases from V and 3 from J, leaving 13 bases between them. The chain's CDR3 is CASTRPLHYEQYF. CDR3 coding DNA: TGTGCCAGCACCCGGCCTCTCCACTACGAGCAGTACTTC.

V usage is TRBV7-9 and J usage is TRBJ2-1; D gene ambiguous. The V gene lost 1 base and the J gene lost 9 bases, with 10 bases spanning the gap. Per germline, CDR1 SEHNR and CDR2 FQNEAQ (reference sequence). The CDR3 contains 13 residues. The CDR3 region is CASSLVRDREQFF. Written as DNA, the CDR3 is TGTGCCAGCAGCTTAGTGCGAGACCGTGAGCAGTTCTTC.

This sequence joins TRBV7-3 and TRBJ2-2; D is ambiguous. CDR3 length equals 17 residues. Per germline, CDR1 SGHTA and CDR2 FQGTGA. V lost 2 bases to trimming and J lost 3 bases, with 16 bases between them. The CDR3 DNA sequence: TGTGCCAGCAGCTTAGCTGACGGCGGTTATTACACCGGGGAGCTGTTTTTT. Translation gives CASSLADGGYYTGELFF. The whole variable domain, filled in from reference TRBV7-3 and TRBJ2-2, reads GAGVSQTPSNKVTEKGKYVELRCDPISGHTALYWYRQSLGQGPEFLIYFQGTGAADDSGLPNDRFFAVRPEGSVSTLKIQRTERGDSAVYLCASSLADGGYYTGELFFGEGSRLTVL.

The CDR3 sequence is CAISEGQQETQYF. CDR3 DNA sequence: TGTGCCATCAGTGAGGGACAGCAAGAGACCCAGTACTTC. V gene TRBV10-3 combines with J gene TRBJ2-5; D possibly corresponds to TRBD1 (6 bases). Germline V lookup: CDR1 ENHRY, CDR2 SYGVKD. Trimming cost V 2 bases and J 2 bases, with 6 bases left between them. The CDR3 contains 13 residues.

This clone has only one observation. V usage is TRBV5-5 and J usage is TRBJ2-7; D call uncertain. The length of the CDR3 is 13 residues. V dropped 4 bases and J dropped 6 bases, with 14 bases sitting between them. From germline, CDR1 is SGHKS and CDR2 YYEKEE (reference sequence). The CDR3 DNA sequence: TGTGCCAGCAGCCTGGCAATTAGGTCCGAGCAGTACTTC. Translation gives CASSLAIRSEQYF.

With respect to this clone: The junction departs from the called germline gene at one end, perhaps through a read error. This chain links TRBV5-1 with TRBJ2-2; tentatively, D is TRBD2 (6 bases). Germline V lookup: CDR1 SGHRS, CDR2 YFSETQ. The CDR3 totals 13 residues. This CDR3 reads CASTLAGTGGLFF. The CDR3 DNA reads TGCGCCAGCACTCTGGCGGGCACCGGGGGGCTGTTTTTT.